This section outlines one T cell receptor beta chain sequence together with its context. The entry originates in a study of T cell changes during pregnancy in multiple sclerosis. The method was immunoSEQ multiplex PCR; TCRdb's version includes in-frame clones alone and lacks a portion of them. The data show 15,000 to 20,000 clones, approximately 90% seen once. The CDR3 contains 15 residues. V dropped 6 bases and J dropped 5; count of bases not matched to a gene: 8. Germline loops: CDR1 MDHEN, CDR2 SYDVKM. The rearrangement joins TRBV28 to TRBJ2-7; 12 bases align to TRBD1. The material sequenced was CD8+ T cells from peripheral blood mononuclear cells, taken in the third trimester of pregnancy. This receptor was obtained from a female donor in good health, enrolled as a control in a pregnancy study. CDR3 loop: CASSPYGTGGNEQYF. The CDR3 region has the DNA TGTGCCAGCAGCCCCTACGGGACAGGGGGCAACGAGCAGTACTTC.